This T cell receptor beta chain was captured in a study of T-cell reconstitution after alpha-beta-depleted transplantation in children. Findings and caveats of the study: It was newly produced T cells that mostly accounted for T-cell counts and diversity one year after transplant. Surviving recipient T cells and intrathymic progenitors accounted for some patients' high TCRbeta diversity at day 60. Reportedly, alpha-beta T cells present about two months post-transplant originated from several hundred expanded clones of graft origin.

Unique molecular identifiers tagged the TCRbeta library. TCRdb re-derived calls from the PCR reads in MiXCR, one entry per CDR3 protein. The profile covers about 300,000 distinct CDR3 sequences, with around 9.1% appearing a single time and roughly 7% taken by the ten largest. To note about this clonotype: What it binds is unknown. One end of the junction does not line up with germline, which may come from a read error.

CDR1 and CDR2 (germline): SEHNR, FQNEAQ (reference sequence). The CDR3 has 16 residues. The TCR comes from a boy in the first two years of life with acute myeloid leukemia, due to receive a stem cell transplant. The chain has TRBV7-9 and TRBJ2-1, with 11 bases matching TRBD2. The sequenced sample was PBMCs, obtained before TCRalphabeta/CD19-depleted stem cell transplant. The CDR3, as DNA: TGTGCCAGCAGCTTAGGTCTAGCGGGAGGAACCAATGAGGAGTTCTTC. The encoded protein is CASSLGLAGGTNEEFF.